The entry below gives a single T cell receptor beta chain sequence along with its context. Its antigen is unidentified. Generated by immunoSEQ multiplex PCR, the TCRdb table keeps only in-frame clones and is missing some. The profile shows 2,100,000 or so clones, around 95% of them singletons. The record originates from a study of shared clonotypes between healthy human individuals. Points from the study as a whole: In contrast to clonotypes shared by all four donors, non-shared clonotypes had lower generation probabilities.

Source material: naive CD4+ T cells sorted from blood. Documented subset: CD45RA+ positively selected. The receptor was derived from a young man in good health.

The CDR3 DNA reads TGTGCCAGCAGGAGGGGGAGTTTGTCCTACGAGCAGTACTTC. This translates into CASRRGSLSYEQYF. This sequence joins TRBV27 and TRBJ2-7, with D perhaps TRBD1 (6 bases). This CDR3 has 14 residues. With 6 bases removed from V and 1 base from J, the gap between germline ends came to 13 bases. Germline V lookup: CDR1 MNHEY, CDR2 SMNVEV (reference sequence).